This T cell receptor beta chain is drawn from a study of OX40 agonist ivuxolimab in advanced cancers. This clone was detected a few times. Antigen: not known. Germline V lookup: CDR1 SGHNT, CDR2 YENEEA. This CDR3 region has 12 residues. Deletions cut 5 bases from V and 2 bases from J, with 6 bases between. Here immunoSEQ multiplex PCR was the method, and the copy in TCRdb shows in-frame clones only, minus some. In the table there are 70,000 to 85,000 clones, about 88% of which are singletons. Overall study findings and caveats: By week 6 at 0.1 to 3.0 mg/kg, blood CD4+ and CD8+ T cells had expanded clonally. Relative to CD4+ cells, CD8+ T cells on average had more expanded clones. Also showing low normalized T-cell clonal expansion were some of the nonresponders. Among the lowest peripheral clonal expansion occurred in 0.1-3.0 mg/kg partial responders.

The sequence was collected from an adult with an advanced solid tumor such as melanoma, head and neck, liver or kidney cancer. The sample in question was CD4+ or CD8+ T cells sorted from blood, obtained in a trial of the OX40 agonist ivuxolimab. The chain couples TRBV11-3 to TRBJ1-2; D perhaps matches TRBD1 (5 bases). In DNA form, the CDR3 reads TGTGCCAGCAGCCGGGACAACTATGGCTACACCTTC. Protein sequence: CASSRDNYGYTF.